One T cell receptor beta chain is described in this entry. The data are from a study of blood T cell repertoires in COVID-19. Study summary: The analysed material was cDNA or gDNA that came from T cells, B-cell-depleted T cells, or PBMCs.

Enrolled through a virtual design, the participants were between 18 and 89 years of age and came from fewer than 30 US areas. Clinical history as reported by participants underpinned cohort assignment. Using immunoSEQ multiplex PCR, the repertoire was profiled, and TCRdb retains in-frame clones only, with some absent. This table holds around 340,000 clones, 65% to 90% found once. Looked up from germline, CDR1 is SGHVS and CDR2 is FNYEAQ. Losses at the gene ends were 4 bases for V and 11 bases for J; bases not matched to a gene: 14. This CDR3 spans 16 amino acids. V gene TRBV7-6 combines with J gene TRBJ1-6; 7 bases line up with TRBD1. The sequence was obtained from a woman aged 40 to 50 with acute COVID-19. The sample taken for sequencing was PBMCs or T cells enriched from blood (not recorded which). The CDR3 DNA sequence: TGTGCCAGCAGCTCGCCGGACAGGTCGGATCCTACACCCCTCCACTTT. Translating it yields CASSSPDRSDPTPLHF.